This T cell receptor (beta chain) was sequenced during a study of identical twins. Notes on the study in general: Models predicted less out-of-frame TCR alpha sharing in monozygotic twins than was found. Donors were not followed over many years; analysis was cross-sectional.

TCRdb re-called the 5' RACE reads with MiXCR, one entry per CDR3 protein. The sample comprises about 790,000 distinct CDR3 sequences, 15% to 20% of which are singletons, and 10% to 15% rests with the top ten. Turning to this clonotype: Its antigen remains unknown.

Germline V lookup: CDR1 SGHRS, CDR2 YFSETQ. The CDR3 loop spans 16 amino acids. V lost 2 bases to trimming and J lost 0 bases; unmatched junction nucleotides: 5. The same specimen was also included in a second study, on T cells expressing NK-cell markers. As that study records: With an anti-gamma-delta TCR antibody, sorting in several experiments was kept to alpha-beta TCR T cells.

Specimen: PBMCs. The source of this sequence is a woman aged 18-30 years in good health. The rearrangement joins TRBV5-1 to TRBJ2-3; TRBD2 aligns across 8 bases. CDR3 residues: CASSLAGDASTDTQYF. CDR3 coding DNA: TGCGCCAGCAGCTTAGCGGGGGATGCTAGCACAGATACGCAGTATTTT.